This section outlines one T cell receptor (beta chain) sequence together with its context. This clonotype was seen a handful of times. What antigen it recognizes has not been identified. Within one base of it there is no much larger clone, and no base qualities were kept. Taken from cysteine to phenylalanine, the CDR3 has 13 residues. Solely the CDR3 DNA is kept, with 39 bases framed from the first base. V is pruned by 3 bases and J by 5 bases, leaving 4 bases of the junction without a gene match. Per the germline V gene, SGDLS is the CDR1 and YYNGEE is the CDR2. What the time point label conveys for this sample: persistent/refractory GD, antithyroid drugs over 5 years with positive TRAb. RNA was extracted from PBMCs in TRIzol for both TCR sequencing and RNA sequencing. The diagnosis of Graves' disease followed American Thyroid Association guidelines. Patients for the study were recruited at an endocrinology department in Xi'an, China. Each patient gave 8.5 to 9.5 milliliters of peripheral blood, collected in an EDTA anticoagulant tube. Ficoll Paque Plus density gradient separation was used to isolate PBMCs, and no further T cell sorting was performed. An Agilent 2100 Bioanalyzer and agarose gel were used to check RNA quality, and a NanoDrop 2000 was used to measure RNA concentration.

Library creation used multiplex PCR. Sequencing instrument: Illumina HiSeq 4000. iRepertoire HTBI primers and Arm-PCR amplification of CDR3 regions were used to construct TCR beta libraries. Gel purification was performed on PCR products prior to sequencing. The authors' analysis ran thus. A total of some 65 TRBV and under 15 TRBJ segments were identified across samples and were used for gene usage analysis of CDR3 amino acid clonotypes. Filtered high-quality paired reads were merged into contigs using COPE and FqMerger. BLAST was used to align contigs to IMGT TRBV, TRBD and TRBJ reference genes, with CDR3 defined following IMGT. Any clonotype with a frequency above 0.1% was classified as a highly expanded clone. Shannon entropy served as the measure of repertoire diversity, while the Gini coefficient captured V-J evenness. Clonotypes shared by more than one individual were considered public. TCRdb cleaned the public reads at Q25 with fastp, built clones with MiXCR and kept in-frame beta chains. All rows with the same CDR3 protein become a single entry with the most common DNA and genes. These V and J calls are TCRdb output, not the study's own analysis. The sample profile shows around 400,000 distinct CDR3 sequences; 21% of them were found once. The ten largest account for over 11% of the sample.

This record comes from a study of regulatory T cells in long-lasting Graves disease (dated by TCRdb to the early 2020s). In the study overall: Persistent Graves' disease was defined as persistently positive TSH receptor autoantibodies together with antithyroid drug treatment for over 5 years. On average, persistent Graves' disease patients in the clinical cohort had been on antithyroid drugs for about 10 years. This study used TCR sequencing and RNA sequencing of peripheral blood to compare persistent Graves' disease patients against newly diagnosed Graves' disease patients. A total of around 35 samples were covered by TCR sequencing, comprising approximately 13 persistent and approximately 20 newly diagnosed Graves' disease patients. The study was registered as a clinical trial and conducted in China.

Summary of the overall study and its limitations: Only the TCR beta chain was sequenced and analyzed. More public clonotypes were shared among persistent patients (fewer than 3,000) than among newly diagnosed patients (more than 950). The authors acknowledged the small sample size as a limitation that may reduce accuracy. Lower TCR Shannon entropy and fewer highly expanded clones were observed in persistent Graves' disease patients than in newly diagnosed patients, which suggested clonal expansion. Because the primary lesion, thyroid tissue, could not be accessed, the study looked at peripheral blood alone. Preferential use of TRBV28, TRBJ1-2 and TRBJ2-5 was observed in persistent disease, whereas TRBV20-1 and TRBJ2-1 were favored in newly diagnosed disease.

Sequenced material: peripheral blood mononuclear cells (PBMCs), taken when the disease was refractory, from a patient treated with antithyroid drugs. This chain is built from TRBV9 and TRBJ2-7; 8 middle bases align to TRBD1. This clonotype originated in a female donor with Graves disease. This receptor carries the CDR3 CASSALQGDEQYF. The nucleotide sequence is given as TGTGCCAGCAGCGCCCTACAGGGGGACGAGCAGTACTTC.